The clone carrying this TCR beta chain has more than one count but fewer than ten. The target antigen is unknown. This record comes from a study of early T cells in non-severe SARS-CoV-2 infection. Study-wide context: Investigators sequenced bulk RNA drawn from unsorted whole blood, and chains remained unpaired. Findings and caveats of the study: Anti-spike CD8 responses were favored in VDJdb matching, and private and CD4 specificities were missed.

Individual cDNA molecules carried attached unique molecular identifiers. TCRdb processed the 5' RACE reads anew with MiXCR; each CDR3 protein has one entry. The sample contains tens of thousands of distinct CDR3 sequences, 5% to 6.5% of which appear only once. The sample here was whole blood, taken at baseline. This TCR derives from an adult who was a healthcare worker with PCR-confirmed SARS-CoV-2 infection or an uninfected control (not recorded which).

DNA of the CDR3: TGTGCCAGCAGTTCCACCTATACAGGGAAGGGGACTGAAGCTTTCTTT. It encodes CASSSTYTGKGTEAFF. This chain uses TRBV12-3 or TRBV12-4 with TRBJ1-1, with a weak D call TRBD1 (6 bases). Trimming stripped 4 bases from V and 5 bases from J, with 20 bases between. CDR3 length equals 16 residues.